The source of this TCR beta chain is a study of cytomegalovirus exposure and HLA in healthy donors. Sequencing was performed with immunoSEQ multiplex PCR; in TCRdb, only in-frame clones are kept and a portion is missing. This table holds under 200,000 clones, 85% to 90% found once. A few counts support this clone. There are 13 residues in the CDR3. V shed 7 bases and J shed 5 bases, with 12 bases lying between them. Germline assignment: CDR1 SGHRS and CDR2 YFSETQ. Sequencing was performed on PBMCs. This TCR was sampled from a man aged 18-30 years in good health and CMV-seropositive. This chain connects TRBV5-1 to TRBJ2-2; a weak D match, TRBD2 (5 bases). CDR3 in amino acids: CASASGYTGELFF. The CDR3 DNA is TGCGCCAGCGCCTCGGGGTATACCGGGGAGCTGTTTTTT.